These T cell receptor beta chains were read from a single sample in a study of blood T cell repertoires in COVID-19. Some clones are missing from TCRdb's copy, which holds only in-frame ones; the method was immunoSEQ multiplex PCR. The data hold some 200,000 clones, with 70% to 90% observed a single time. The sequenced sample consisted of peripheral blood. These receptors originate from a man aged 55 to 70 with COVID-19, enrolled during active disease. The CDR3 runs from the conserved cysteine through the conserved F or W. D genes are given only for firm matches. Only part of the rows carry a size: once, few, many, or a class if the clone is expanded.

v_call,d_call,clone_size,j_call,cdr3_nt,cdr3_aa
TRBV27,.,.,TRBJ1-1,TGTGCCAGCAGTTCCCCTCTGGGGGGGGCTTTCTTT,CASSSPLGGAFF
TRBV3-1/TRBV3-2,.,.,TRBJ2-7,TGTGCCAGCAGCCAAAACAGCCTCGAGCAGTACTTC,CASSQNSLEQYF
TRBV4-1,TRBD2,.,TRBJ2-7,TGCGCCAGCAGCCAAATGTTAGCGGGAACGTACGAGCAGTACTTC,CASSQMLAGTYEQYF
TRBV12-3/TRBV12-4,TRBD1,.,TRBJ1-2,TGTGCCAGCAGTTCCAGGGGGCGAGGCTACACCTTC,CASSSRGRGYTF
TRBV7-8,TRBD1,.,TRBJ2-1,TGTGCCAGCAGTTTCCGCCGACAGGGCTCCTACAATGAGCAGTTCTTC,CASSFRRQGSYNEQFF
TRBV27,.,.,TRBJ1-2,TGTGCCAGCAGTTTAAGACCCAGGACTGGATACACCTTC,CASSLRPRTGYTF
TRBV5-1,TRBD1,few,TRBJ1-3,TGCGCCAGCAGCGCGACAGGGGATAAAGGAAACACCATATATTTT,CASSATGDKGNTIYF
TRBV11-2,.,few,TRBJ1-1,TGTGCCAGCAGCCCGCGGACAGAAATGAACACTGAAGCTTTCTTT,CASSPRTEMNTEAFF
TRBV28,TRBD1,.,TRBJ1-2,TGTGCCAGCAGCTCCGGGACAGGGGGCACCTATGGCTACACCTTC,CASSSGTGGTYGYTF
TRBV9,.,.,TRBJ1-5,TGTGCCAGCAGCGTAGACGGTAATAGCAATCAGCCCCAGCATTTT,CASSVDGNSNQPQHF
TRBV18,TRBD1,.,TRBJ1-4,TGTGCCAGCTCACCACAGGGGGCAGCTCTTTCAACTAATGAAAAACTGTTTTTT,CASSPQGAALSTNEKLFF
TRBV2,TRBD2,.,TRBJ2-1,TGTGCCAGCAGATTGGGGGAGGGGCACAATGAGCAGTTCTTC,CASRLGEGHNEQFF
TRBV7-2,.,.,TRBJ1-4,TGTGCCAGCAGCTTAGGGGCTGTTAATGAAAAACTGTTTTTT,CASSLGAVNEKLFF
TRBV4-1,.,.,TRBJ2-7,TGCGCCAGCAGCCCCCCGGACAGCACCTACGAGCAGTACTTC,CASSPPDSTYEQYF
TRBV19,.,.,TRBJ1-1,TGTGCCAGCATATTGGGGGGGAACACTGAAGCTTTCTTT,CASILGGNTEAFF
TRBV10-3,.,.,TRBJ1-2,TGTGCCACCGCACGGGTCGATAACTATGGCTACACCTTC,CATARVDNYGYTF